The following is a TCR beta chain sequence with its context. The target of this receptor is not known. No quality values exist for individual bases; no much larger clone is one base distant. This entry belongs to a study of T cell responses to AZD1222 COVID-19 vaccine (dated by TCRdb to the early 2020s). A note on the overall study: AZD1222 recipients with second doses at about 4 weeks or about 12 weeks were pooled, because spike-specific TCR depth and breadth did not differ between schedules. A total of more than 230 trial participants underwent TCR sequencing, of whom around 200 received two doses of AZD1222 and roughly 25 received two doses of the MenACWY control vaccine. Trial participants were enrolled by age into subgroups of 18-55, 56-69 and 70-plus years, and around 150, 28 and 57 TCR-sequenced participants, respectively, were included in these subgroups.

The time point label of this sample denotes: baseline before first vaccination. The vaccinee samples were drawn from two UK trials, COV001 and COV002, one of which was a single-blind randomized controlled phase 2/3 trial testing AZD1222 (ChAdOx1 nCoV-19) in healthy adults. For TCRbeta chain sequencing, PBMC samples were collected from trial participants at day 0 and at day 28 after the second dose. Per the germline V gene, SQVTM is the CDR1 and ANQGSEA is the CDR2. V is pruned by 1 base and J by 1 base, leaving 2 bases of the junction without a gene match. The CDR3 goes from the cysteine to the phenylalanine over 14 residues. The CDR3 DNA has 42 bases and is translated from base 1. The CDR3 regions of human TCRbeta chains were analyzed by immunosequencing. The study's own analysis went as follows. Repertoire TCRs were checked for matches against a reference library of SARS-CoV-2-specific TCRs that had been generated using the MIRA antigen-specificity platform. Breadth meant the fraction of unique TCRs that were SARS-CoV-2-associated, whereas depth meant the fraction of total T cells that were SARS-CoV-2-associated. Using the MIRA data, each spike-specific TCR was assigned both to the spike region to which the TCR was reactive and to a CD4 or CD8 class. Log10-transformed breadth and depth values were compared by one-way ANOVA with Sidak's multiple comparisons tests. TCRdb obtained this table from immuneACCESS and retained in-frame rearrangements with V and J assigned. These tables miss some clones; where compared with another copy, unresolved V genes account for less than half of the shortfall, and the remainder is unexplained. The V and J calls and clone size come from that table; D and trimming were worked out from the DNA. This sample holds under 200,000 clones; 88% were observed only once. The top ten clones comprise less than 6.5% of the sample.

General conclusions and limits of the study: In the small 56-69-year group, the increase in depth fell short of significance, most likely because of low power. Vaccine-associated CD4 TCRs spanned the whole spike protein, with dominant responses in regions 160-218 and 743-854. Epitopes outside the regions mutated in the B.1.351 and B.1.1.7 variants were reportedly recognized by nearly half of the unique spike-specific TCRs. Conclusions about previously exposed vaccinees were limited because only six AZD1222 recipients were SARS-CoV-2 seropositive at baseline. Spike-specific TCR breadth and depth rose significantly after two AZD1222 doses compared with day 0 and with MenACWY recipients. Most participants were white British and females outnumbered males, and the authors suggested that clonal diversity may have been underestimated. Because no day 14 peak-response samples were available, the repertoires could be characterized only after the peak T cell response.

Sequencing was performed on peripheral blood, taken on day 0 of AZD1222 vaccination. This TCR derives from an adult in good health. The V and J genes are TRBV29-1 and TRBJ2-3, with 7 bases matching TRBD2. The CDR3 sequence is CSVEAAGGTDTQYF. The sequenced DNA is TGCAGCGTTGAAGCTGCGGGGGGCACAGATACGCAGTATTTT.